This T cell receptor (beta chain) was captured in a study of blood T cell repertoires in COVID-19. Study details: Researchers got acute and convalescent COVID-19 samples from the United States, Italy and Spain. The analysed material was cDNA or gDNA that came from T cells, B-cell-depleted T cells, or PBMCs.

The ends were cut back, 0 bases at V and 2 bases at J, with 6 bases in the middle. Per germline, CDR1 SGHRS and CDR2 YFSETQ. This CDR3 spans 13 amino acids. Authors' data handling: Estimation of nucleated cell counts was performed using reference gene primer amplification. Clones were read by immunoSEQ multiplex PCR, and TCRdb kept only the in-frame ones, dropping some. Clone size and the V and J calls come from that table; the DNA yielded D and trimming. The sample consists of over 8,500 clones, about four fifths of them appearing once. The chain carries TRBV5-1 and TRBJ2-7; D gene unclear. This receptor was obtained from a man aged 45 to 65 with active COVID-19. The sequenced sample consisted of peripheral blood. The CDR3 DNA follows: TGCGCCAGCAGCTTGGAATTCGCCTACGAGCAGTACTTC. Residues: CASSLEFAYEQYF.